The 8 T cell receptor beta chains given below trace back to one sample, sequenced in a study of blood T cells in healthy people across ages. A second PCR, run for roughly 7 to 11 cycles, used a sample-barcoded 5' primer plus a J-beta primer mix. MiXCR was run by TCRdb on the 5' RACE reads, yielding one entry per CDR3 protein. The sample consists of 910,000 or so distinct CDR3 sequences, around 54% of them appearing once. The material sequenced was blood. The receptor set was obtained from a woman aged 55-69 years in good health.

This chain links TRBV6-5 with TRBJ2-1, with 9 bases matching TRBD2. The J segment lost 8 bases and the V segment lost 4 bases, leaving 9 bases of the junction unmatched. This CDR3 has 15 residues. Germline CDR1 is MNHEY and CDR2 is SVGAGI. The CDR3 DNA reads as TGTGCCAGCAGTTCCGTGCGGGAGGGCCTCTATGAGCAGTTCTTC. Translated, it gives CASSSVREGLYEQFF.

This chain uses TRBV6-6 with TRBJ1-3; D remains unclear. Germline assignment: CDR1 MNHNY and CDR2 SVGAGI (reference sequence). CDR3 length: 13 residues. V was trimmed by 11 bases and J by 0 bases, leaving 11 bases between them. The CDR3 spells CARGRDSGNTIYF. The CDR3 DNA reads as TGTGCCCGCGGACGGGACTCTGGAAACACCATATATTTT.

This chain connects TRBV3-1 to TRBJ2-7; tentatively, D is TRBD2 (6 bases). Germline V gives CDR1 LGHDT, CDR2 YNNKEL (reference sequence). CDR3 size: 15 residues. Trimming took 2 bases from V and 0 from J, leaving 11 bases between them. Here the CDR3 DNA reads TGTGCCAGCAGCCAAATGGGACTCACCTCCTACGAGCAGTACTTC. Protein product: CASSQMGLTSYEQYF.

The CDR3 DNA reads as TGCGCCAGCAGCCAAGATGGGGGGAAGGGGGCCAACGTCCTGACTTTC. It specifies CASSQDGGKGANVLTF. The rearrangement links TRBV4-3 to TRBJ2-6; the D gene is possibly TRBD2 (6 bases). Germline-derived CDR1 and CDR2 are LGHNA and YSLEER. The CDR3 consists of 16 residues. Trimming pared 0 bases from V and 4 bases from J, leaving 10 bases between.

The chain combines TRBV3-1 with TRBJ2-5; D ambiguous. The J call is in doubt because the DNA end fits TRBJ2-7 better. Germline loops: CDR1 LGHDT, CDR2 YNNKEL (reference sequence). The CDR3 has 13 amino acids. CDR3 sequence (DNA): TGTGCCACAAGCCCTCCGGGCCACTACGAGCAGTACTTC. Translating it yields CATSPPGHYEQYF.

The chain combines TRBV7-8 with TRBJ1-1; 10 nucleotides agree with TRBD1. Trimming at V came to 5 bases and at J to 4 bases, leaving 13 bases not matched to a gene. Germline values: CDR1 SGHVS, CDR2 FQNEAQ. This CDR3 is 17 amino acids long. In nucleotides, the CDR3 is TGTGCCAGCAGCCATAGGTGGGGGGACAGGGGAGGCACTGAAGCTTTCTTT. Residues: CASSHRWGDRGGTEAFF.

This clonotype showed up just a few times. The CDR3 DNA sequence: TGTGCCACGCGGACTACAACAGATACGCAGTATTTT. Amino acids: CATRTTTDTQYF. The V gene is TRBV10-3, the J gene TRBJ2-3; possible D gene TRBD2, 6 bases. Trimming shortened V by 10 bases and J by 3 bases, and 11 bases separated the two germline ends. This CDR3 spans 12 amino acids. Per the germline V gene, CDR1 is ENHRY and CDR2 is SYGVKD.

This clonotype has just a few counts. The V and J genes are TRBV6-6 and TRBJ1-2; D is uncertain. Per the germline V gene, CDR1 is MNHNY and CDR2 is SVGAGI (reference sequence). V gave up 2 bases and J gave up 8 bases, with 12 bases separating them. This CDR3 is 13 amino acids long. CDR3 region: CASSYARVMGYTF. The CDR3 coding sequence is TGTGCCAGCAGTTACGCAAGGGTGATGGGCTACACCTTC.